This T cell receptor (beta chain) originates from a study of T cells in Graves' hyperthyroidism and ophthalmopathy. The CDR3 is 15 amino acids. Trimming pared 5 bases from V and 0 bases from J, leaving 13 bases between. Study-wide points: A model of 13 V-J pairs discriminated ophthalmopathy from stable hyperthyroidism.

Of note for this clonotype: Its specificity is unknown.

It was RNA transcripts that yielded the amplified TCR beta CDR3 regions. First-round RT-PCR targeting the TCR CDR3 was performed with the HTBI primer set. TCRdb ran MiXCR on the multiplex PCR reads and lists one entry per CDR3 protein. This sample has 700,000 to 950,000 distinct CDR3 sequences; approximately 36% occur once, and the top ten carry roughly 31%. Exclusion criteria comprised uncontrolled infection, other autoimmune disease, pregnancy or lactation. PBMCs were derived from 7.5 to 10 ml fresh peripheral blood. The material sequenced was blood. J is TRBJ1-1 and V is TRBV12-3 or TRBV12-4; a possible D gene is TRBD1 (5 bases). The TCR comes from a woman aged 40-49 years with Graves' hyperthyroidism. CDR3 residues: CASSPLGPMNTEAFF. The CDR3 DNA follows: TGTGCCAGCAGTCCCTTGGGACCGATGAACACTGAAGCTTTCTTT.